Listed below are T cell receptor beta chains from one sample, sequenced in a study of OX40 agonist ivuxolimab in advanced cancers. Repertoires were generated with immunoSEQ multiplex PCR, while TCRdb's copy carries only in-frame clones and drops some. The sample lists 65,000 to 80,000 clones, 65% to 90% seen once, with 1.5% to 2% in the top ten. The sequencing here drew on CD4+ or CD8+ T cells sorted from blood, taken in a trial of the OX40 agonist ivuxolimab. The receptors come from an adult with an advanced solid tumor such as melanoma, head and neck, liver or kidney cancer. Each CDR3 is given with its conserved first and last residue. The D gene is left open where the match is weak. Not every row has a clone size; where given, it reads once, few, many or a size class.

V gene	J gene	D gene	clone size	CDR3 DNA	CDR3 protein
TRBV6-1	TRBJ2-7	-	-	TGTGCCAGCAGTGAATTAAATCCCCACGAGCAGTACTTC	CASSELNPHEQYF
TRBV7-2	TRBJ2-7	-	-	TGTGCCAGCAGCTCATCGGTGGGGACCGGGCAGTACTTC	CASSSSVGTGQYF
TRBV5-5	TRBJ1-5	-	-	TGTGCCAGCAGACCTGACAGGACTAGCAATCAGCCCCAGCATTTT	CASRPDRTSNQPQHF
TRBV9	TRBJ2-5	TRBD2	-	TGTGCCAGCAGCCCCGGGACTAGCGGGGGGAAACGCGAGACCCAGTACTTC	CASSPGTSGGKRETQYF
TRBV6-1	TRBJ1-2	-	-	TGTGCCAGCAGTGAAGACCATGGGAGAAAGCTCTATGGCTACACCTTC	CASSEDHGRKLYGYTF
TRBV11-1	TRBJ2-6	-	-	TGTGCCAGCAGCTTCAGGACCTCTGGGGCCAACGTCCTGACTTTC	CASSFRTSGANVLTF
TRBV7-9	TRBJ1-1	TRBD1	-	TGTGCCAGCAGCGCCGGCCGCGTGGGGACAGCTGAAGCTTTCTTT	CASSAGRVGTAEAFF
TRBV4-1	TRBJ1-1	TRBD1	-	TGCGCCAGCAGCCAAGTACTGGGACAGTTTGAAGCTTTCTTT	CASSQVLGQFEAFF
TRBV7-2	TRBJ2-2	TRBD2	-	TGTGCCAGCAGCTTATCGATTTTGGGGGAGGGACGGACCGGGGAGCTGTTTTTT	CASSLSILGEGRTGELFF
TRBV9	TRBJ2-7	TRBD1	-	TGTGCCAGCAGCTACCGACAGGGCGGCGAGCAGTACTTC	CASSYRQGGEQYF
TRBV7-2	TRBJ2-1	-	-	TGTGCCAGCAGCTTAGCGGGGACACCGTACAATGAGCAGTTCTTC	CASSLAGTPYNEQFF
TRBV30	TRBJ2-5	TRBD2	-	TGTGCCTGGAGACCGTGGGGGGGAGGGCTTCCTCGGTATAGGGAGACCCAGTACTTC	CAWRPWGGGLPRYRETQYF
TRBV7-6	TRBJ2-3	TRBD1	-	TGTGCCAGCAGCTTAGGTTCAGGACAGGGGGCAACAGATACGCAGTATTTT	CASSLGSGQGATDTQYF
TRBV28	TRBJ2-4	-	once	TGTGCCAGCAGCTTAGGGGTAGCCAAAAACATTCAGTACTTC	CASSLGVAKNIQYF
TRBV15	TRBJ2-5	-	-	TGTGCCACCAGCAGAGGGGGGCAAATTCAAGAGACCCAGTACTTC	CATSRGGQIQETQYF
TRBV6-5	TRBJ1-6	-	-	TGTGCCAGCACGAGTGGTCCAGGGAGCAATTCACCCCTCCACTTT	CASTSGPGSNSPLHF
TRBV4-1	TRBJ2-7	TRBD2	-	TGCGCCAGCAGCCCCCACACGGGGGGGCAGTACTTC	CASSPHTGGQYF
TRBV5-1	TRBJ2-5	-	-	TGCGCCAGCAGCTTGGGTGGGGGAGAGACCCAGTACTTC	CASSLGGGETQYF
TRBV13	TRBJ2-1	TRBD2	-	TGTGCCAGCAGCTTGATGGTTTCTAGCGGGGGTAATGAGCAGTTCTTC	CASSLMVSSGGNEQFF
TRBV19	TRBJ1-2	TRBD1	-	TGTGCCAGTAGTGCGGGACAGATCTGCACCTTC	CASSAGQICTF
TRBV5-5	TRBJ2-7	-	-	TGTGCCAGCAGCCGCGCCCAGGGCGAACAGTACTTC	CASSRAQGEQYF
TRBV6-6	TRBJ1-2	TRBD1	few	TGTGCCAGCAGATTCCGACAGGGCTATGGCTACACCTTC	CASRFRQGYGYTF
TRBV5-5	TRBJ2-2	-	-	TGTGCCAGCAGCTTGGAGGTCGGGGAGCTGTTTTTT	CASSLEVGELFF
TRBV28	TRBJ2-2	-	-	TGTGCCAGCAGTAGACCTGGTGTGGGGCGGGCTCCCCCCGGGGAGCTGTTTTTT	CASSRPGVGRAPPGELFF
TRBV27	TRBJ1-2	TRBD1	-	TGTGCCAGCAGTTTAAGGCAGGGGGCAATTGGCTACACCTTC	CASSLRQGAIGYTF
TRBV7-2	TRBJ1-6	TRBD1	-	TGTGCCAGCAGCCCGCGGACAGGGCTACATAATTCACCCCTCCACTTT	CASSPRTGLHNSPLHF
TRBV5-1	TRBJ2-2	-	-	TGCGCCAGCAGCTTGATCCCCGGGACCGGGGAGCTGTTTTTT	CASSLIPGTGELFF
TRBV7-9	TRBJ2-1	TRBD1	-	TGTGCCAGCAGCTTAATTTTCGGACAGGGGGCTTACAATGAGCAGTTCTTC	CASSLIFGQGAYNEQFF
TRBV21-1	TRBJ2-1	-	-	TGTGCCAGCAGCAAAGGGACTAGCGGGAGGTCTTGCAATGAGCAGTTCTTC	CASSKGTSGRSCNEQFF
TRBV7-2	TRBJ2-2	-	-	TGTGCCAGCAGCTTAGGAGGGGTGGGGACCGGGGAGCTGTTTTTT	CASSLGGVGTGELFF
TRBV4-1	TRBJ1-3	-	-	TGCGCCAGCAGCCAAACCGATTTTGGCTCCGGAAACACCATATATTTT	CASSQTDFGSGNTIYF
TRBV28	TRBJ1-3	-	-	TGTGCCAGCATAAACGGGGATTCGTCTGGAAACACCATATATTTT	CASINGDSSGNTIYF
TRBV5-6	TRBJ2-7	-	-	TGTGCCAGCAGTCCCTGGAAATCCTACGAGCAGTACTTC	CASSPWKSYEQYF
TRBV27	TRBJ1-5	-	-	TGTGCCAGCAGTTTCGGGGGCCACCTCAATCAGCCCCAGCATTTT	CASSFGGHLNQPQHF
TRBV19	TRBJ1-5	-	-	TGTGCCAGTAGTAGACTAAGGGATAGCAATCAGCCCCAGCATTTT	CASSRLRDSNQPQHF
TRBV7-2	TRBJ2-4	-	-	TGTGCCAGCAGCCCCCGGGGGGCAACCAAAAACATTCAGTACTTC	CASSPRGATKNIQYF
TRBV7-9	TRBJ1-4	-	-	TGTGCCAGCAGCTTAGGGACAGTACGTAATGAAAAACTGTTTTTT	CASSLGTVRNEKLFF
TRBV28	TRBJ1-2	-	-	TGTGCCAGCAGTCCGTCGGGAGGGGGTAGCTATGGCTACACCTTC	CASSPSGGGSYGYTF
TRBV18	TRBJ2-5	-	-	TGTGCCAGCTCACACCGGGGCCAAGAGACCCAGTACTTC	CASSHRGQETQYF
TRBV4-1	TRBJ1-5	-	-	TGCGCCAGCAGCCAAGACACGGGGGTGGGTCAGCCCCAGCATTTT	CASSQDTGVGQPQHF
TRBV18	TRBJ2-7	TRBD1	-	TGTGCCAGCTCACCACTTCCGGGACAGTCCTCCTACGAGCAGTACTTC	CASSPLPGQSSYEQYF
TRBV5-6	TRBJ2-3	-	-	TGTGCCAGCTTTTGGGTCGACACAGATACGCAGTATTTT	CASFWVDTDTQYF
TRBV7-2	TRBJ1-5	-	few	TGTGCCAGCAGCCCTTGGATCAATCAGCCCCAGCATTTT	CASSPWINQPQHF
TRBV7-2	TRBJ1-1	-	-	TGTGCCAGCAGCCGGGAATTAAAGAACACTGAAGCTTTCTTT	CASSRELKNTEAFF
TRBV27	TRBJ1-2	TRBD1	-	TGTGCCAGCAGGTGGACAGGGGGCTTTGGTGGCTACACCTTC	CASRWTGGFGGYTF
TRBV5-1	TRBJ2-1	-	-	TGCGCCAGCAGCGCAGGTCCCTACAATGAGCAGTTCTTC	CASSAGPYNEQFF
TRBV4-2	TRBJ2-7	-	-	TGTGCCAGCAGCCTATGGACAGGGAGGGGGGAGCAGTACTTC	CASSLWTGRGEQYF
TRBV18	TRBJ1-1	-	-	TGTGCCAGCTCACCAGTGAAGGGCACTGAAGCTTTCTTT	CASSPVKGTEAFF
TRBV27	TRBJ1-2	-	many	TGTGCCAGCGGGGAGTTCACTAACTATGGCTACACCTTC	CASGEFTNYGYTF
TRBV18	TRBJ1-6	-	once	TGTGCCAGCTCCGCCCCCTCTCGGAGAAATTCACCCCTCCACTTT	CASSAPSRRNSPLHF
TRBV9	TRBJ2-5	-	-	TGTGCCAGCAGCGCCTTTGGGGCAGAGACCCAGTACTTC	CASSAFGAETQYF
TRBV19	TRBJ2-3	-	-	TGTGCCAGTAGTACTCGGAGGGGCGGGAGCACAGATACGCAGTATTTT	CASSTRRGGSTDTQYF
TRBV6-1	TRBJ2-7	-	-	TGTGCCAGCAGTGACTTCTCCTACGAGCAGTACTTC	CASSDFSYEQYF
TRBV11-3	TRBJ2-3	-	-	TGTGCCAGCAGCTTAGGGGTACGGGCCACAGATACGCAGTATTTT	CASSLGVRATDTQYF
TRBV5-4	TRBJ1-2	TRBD1	-	TGTGCCAGCAGCCTCCAGGGACAGGTTCTCTATGGCTACACCTTC	CASSLQGQVLYGYTF
TRBV5-5	TRBJ2-3	-	once	TGTGCCAGCAGCTTGGGGCAGACCACAGATACGCAGTATTTT	CASSLGQTTDTQYF
TRBV4-3	TRBJ2-5	-	-	TGCGCCAGCAGCCAGAGACTAGCAGGGGTGGGGGAGACCCAGTACTTC	CASSQRLAGVGETQYF
TRBV29-1	TRBJ2-5	TRBD1	-	TGCAGCGTTGAAGCCGACAGGGGGAGGGGAGAGACCCAGTACTTC	CSVEADRGRGETQYF
TRBV11-3	TRBJ2-7	-	-	TGTGCCAGCAGCTTAGCGGCAGGGACCTACGAGCAGTACTTC	CASSLAAGTYEQYF
TRBV7-2	TRBJ2-5	-	-	TGTGCCAGCAGCCCCCAACAGGGCCGGGAGACCCAGTACTTC	CASSPQQGRETQYF